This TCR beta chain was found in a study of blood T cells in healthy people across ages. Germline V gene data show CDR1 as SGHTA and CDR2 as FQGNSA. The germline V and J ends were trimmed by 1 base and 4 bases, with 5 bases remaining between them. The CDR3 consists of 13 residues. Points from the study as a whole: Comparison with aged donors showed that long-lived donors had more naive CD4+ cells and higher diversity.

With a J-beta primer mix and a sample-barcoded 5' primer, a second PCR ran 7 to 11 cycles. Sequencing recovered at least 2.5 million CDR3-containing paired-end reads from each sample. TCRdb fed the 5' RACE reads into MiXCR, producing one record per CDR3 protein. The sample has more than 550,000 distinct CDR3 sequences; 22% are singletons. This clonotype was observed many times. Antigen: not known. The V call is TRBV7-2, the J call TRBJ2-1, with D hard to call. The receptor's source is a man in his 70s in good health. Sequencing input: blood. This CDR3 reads CASSLVQYNEQFF. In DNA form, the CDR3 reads TGTGCCAGCAGCTTAGTACAGTACAATGAGCAGTTCTTC. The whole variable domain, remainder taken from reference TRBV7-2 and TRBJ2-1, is GAGVSQSPSNKVTEKGKDVELRCDPISGHTALYWYRQSLGQGLEFLIYFQGNSAPDKSGLPSDRFSAERTGGSVSTLTIQRTQQEDSAVYLCASSLVQYNEQFFGPGTRLTVL.